This T cell receptor (beta chain) was sequenced during a study of blood T cells in healthy people across ages. The CDR3 loop spans 13 amino acids. V lost 4 bases, J lost 5 bases, and 11 bases lay in between. Germline V gene lookup returns CDR1 MNHEY and CDR2 SVGEGT. Combining a sample-barcoded 5' primer with a J-beta primer mix, a second PCR ran for roughly 7 to 12 cycles. In TCRdb, the 5' RACE reads were re-called with MiXCR into one record per CDR3 protein. Of some 1,800,000 distinct CDR3 sequences listed, 35% to 50% were seen once; the top ten hold about 21%. Every sample gave at least 6 micrograms of total RNA when it was extracted. This clonotype was observed a handful of times. Its cognate antigen is unknown. Regarding the study as a whole: A roughly linear fall in TCR beta diversity per million T cells was seen with increasing age. Higher naive T cell percentage went strongly together with higher TCR beta diversity.

The material sequenced was blood. The source is a human donor in good health. This sequence joins TRBV6-2 or TRBV6-3 and TRBJ1-1; D is unclear. In DNA form, the CDR3 reads TGTGCCAGCAGTTCTGACCAGAAGACTGAAGCTTTCTTT. This encodes CASSSDQKTEAFF.